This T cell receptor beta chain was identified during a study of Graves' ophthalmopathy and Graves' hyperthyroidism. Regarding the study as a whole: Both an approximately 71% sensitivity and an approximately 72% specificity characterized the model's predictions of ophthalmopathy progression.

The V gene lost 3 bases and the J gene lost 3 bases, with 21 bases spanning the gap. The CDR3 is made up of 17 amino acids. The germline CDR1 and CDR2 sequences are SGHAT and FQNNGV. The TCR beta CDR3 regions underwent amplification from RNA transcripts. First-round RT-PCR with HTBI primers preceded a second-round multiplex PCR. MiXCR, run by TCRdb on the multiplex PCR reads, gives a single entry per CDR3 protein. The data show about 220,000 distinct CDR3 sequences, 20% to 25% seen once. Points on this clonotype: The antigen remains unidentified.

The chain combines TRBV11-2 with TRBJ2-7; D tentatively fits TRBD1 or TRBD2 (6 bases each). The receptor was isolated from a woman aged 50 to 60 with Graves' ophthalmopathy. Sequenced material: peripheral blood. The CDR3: CASSLNGGGPPGYEQYF. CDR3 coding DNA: TGTGCCAGCAGCTTGAACGGGGGCGGGCCTCCCGGCTACGAGCAGTACTTC.